The clone carrying this TCR beta chain was counted ten times or more. One end of the junction fails to match germline, which may point to a read error. These data come from a study of T cells in Graves' hyperthyroidism and ophthalmopathy. Amplification targeted TCR beta CDR3 regions from RNA transcripts. Initially, a first-round RT-PCR of the TCR CDR3 employed the HTBI primer set. TCRdb passed the multiplex PCR reads through MiXCR, listing each CDR3 protein once. The data contain around 450,000 distinct CDR3 sequences, more than 15% of them seen just once; the ten biggest clones take up 14%. Sequencing was carried out using blood. The source of this sequence is a woman aged 18-29 years with Graves' hyperthyroidism.

The CDR3 is CASSQYPRGGLAYEQFF. CDR3 sequence (DNA): TGTGCTAGCAGCCAGTACCCCCGAGGGGGGTTGGCATATGAGCAGTTCTTC. The chain combines TRBV7-7 with TRBJ2-1; D is tentatively TRBD1 or TRBD2 (6 bases each). The length of the CDR3 is 17 residues. Germline CDR1 is SSHAT and CDR2 is FNYEAQ (reference sequence).